Listed here are 17 T cell receptor beta chains from one sample, sequenced in a study of vaccination effects on CD4 cells after COVID-19. Antigen-specific CD4+ T cells were expanded (with viral peptide pools) by the ViraFEST assay ahead of sequencing. Culture lasted roughly eleven days before CD4+ T cell isolation. Their specific antigens are unknown. Profiling relied on immunoSEQ multiplex PCR, and the TCRdb table lists in-frame clones only, not all of them. The sample holds about 54,000 clones, around 86% seen once. Sequencing used CD4+ T cells from PBMCs cultured with HCoV-229E spike peptides, obtained before COVID-19 vaccination. The source is a human donor who received a COVID-19 vaccine.

V is TRBV5-1 and J is TRBJ2-2; 11 bases agree with TRBD2. Germline V gives CDR1 SGHRS, CDR2 YFSETQ. The CDR3 sequence is 16 residues long. With V trimmed by 4 bases and J by 5 bases, 7 bases remained unmatched. The DNA for the CDR3 is TGCGCCAGCAGCCCATCGACTAGCGGGGTTACCGGGGAGCTGTTTTTT. Translated, it gives CASSPSTSGVTGELFF.

The chain employs TRBV19 and TRBJ2-4, with D perhaps matching TRBD1 or TRBD2 (5 bases each). Trimming left V 3 bases short and J 6 bases short, with 9 bases between. The CDR3 loop spans 13 amino acids. CDR1 is LNHDA, CDR2 SQIVND, per germline (reference sequence). CDR3 sequence (DNA): TGTGCCAGTAGTATTCCGGGACCAAACATTCAGTACTTC. Its protein product is CASSIPGPNIQYF.

This clone has only a few counts. The genes are TRBV30 and TRBJ1-2; no firm D call. Germline values: CDR1 GTSNPN, CDR2 SVGIG (reference sequence). The CDR3 extends over 14 amino acids. V was clipped by 4 bases and J by 0 bases, with 12 bases between them. The CDR3 sequence is CAWTREFSNYGYTF. CDR3 in DNA: TGTGCCTGGACCCGGGAGTTCTCTAACTATGGCTACACCTTC.

V is TRBV5-8 and J is TRBJ2-2, with D tentatively TRBD2 (5 bases). Germline CDR1 and CDR2: SGHTS and YDEGEE. The length of the CDR3 is 15 residues. The ends were cut back, 4 bases at V and 7 bases at J, with 17 bases in the middle. The CDR3 reads CASSPWTRAGGELFF. CDR3 nucleotides: TGTGCCAGCAGCCCTTGGACGAGGGCTGGCGGGGAGCTGTTTTTT.

The chain uses TRBV9 and TRBJ1-6; a possible D gene is TRBD1 (5 bases). This CDR3 has 14 residues. Trimming took off 0 bases at V and 9 bases at J, with 10 bases between the two ends. In germline, CDR1 is SGDLS, CDR2 YYNGEE. This CDR3 is CASSVVEGSSPLHF. Here the CDR3 DNA reads TGTGCCAGCAGCGTAGTTGAGGGGAGTTCACCCCTCCACTTT. Combining the CDR3 with reference TRBV9 and TRBJ1-6 gives the whole variable domain DSGVTQTPKHLITATGQRVTLRCSPRSGDLSVYWYQQSLDQGLQFLIQYYNGEERAKGNILERFSAQQFPDLHSELNLSSLELGDSALYFCASSVVEGSSPLHFGNGTRLTVT.

The rearrangement links TRBV7-9 to TRBJ1-2, with D hard to call. V was clipped by 5 bases and J by 4 bases, with 14 bases between them. The germline gives CDR1 SEHNR, CDR2 FQNEAQ (reference sequence). The CDR3 is 14 amino acids. CDR3 protein: CASSPPFRVYGYTF. CDR3 in DNA: TGTGCCAGCAGCCCCCCGTTTCGAGTCTATGGCTACACCTTC.

The chain has TRBV20-1 and TRBJ2-1; 8 nucleotides agree with TRBD2. The germline CDR1 and CDR2 sequences are DFQATT and SNEGSKA (reference sequence). The trim removed 3 bases at V and 4 bases at J, leaving 14 bases unmatched. The CDR3 is made up of 17 amino acids. The CDR3 is CSASGGGGRTPYNEQFF. CDR3 bases: TGCAGTGCTAGTGGGGGCGGGGGGCGAACCCCATACAATGAGCAGTTCTTC.

The chain links TRBV19 to TRBJ1-2, with unresolved D. CDR1 is LNHDA and CDR2 is SQIVND in the germline V gene (reference sequence). The length of the CDR3 is 13 residues. Trimming removed 6 bases from V and 4 bases from J, with 12 bases in between. CDR3 sequence: CASSFQTLYGYTF. The DNA for the CDR3 is TGTGCCAGTAGCTTCCAGACCCTCTATGGCTACACCTTC.

This chain links TRBV19 with TRBJ1-2; D may be TRBD1 (6 bases). Germline V lookup: CDR1 LNHDA, CDR2 SQIVND (reference sequence). V shed 3 bases and J shed 2 bases, with 10 bases lying between them. The CDR3 consists of 14 residues. CDR3 sequence: CASSMVTGNYGYTF. CDR3 bases: TGTGCCAGTAGTATGGTAACAGGGAACTATGGCTACACCTTC.

The chain combines TRBV7-3 with TRBJ2-3; possibly TRBD1 or TRBD2 for D (5 bases each). CDR3 size: 15 residues. CDR1 and CDR2 from the germline V gene are SGHTA and FQGTGA. The V and J ends lost 5 bases and 5 bases respectively, with 17 bases between them. The CDR3 here is CASSPRGTLEDTQYF. CDR3 coding DNA: TGTGCCAGCAGCCCCCGGGGCACGCTGGAAGATACGCAGTATTTT. Complete variable domain (other parts from reference TRBV7-3 and TRBJ2-3): GAGVSQTPSNKVTEKGKYVELRCDPISGHTALYWYRQSLGQGPEFLIYFQGTGAADDSGLPNDRFFAVRPEGSVSTLKIQRTERGDSAVYLCASSPRGTLEDTQYFGPGTRLTVL.

The rearrangement uses TRBV2 and TRBJ1-5; the D gene is possibly TRBD1 (6 bases). The CDR3 contains 14 residues. V was clipped by 6 bases and J by 7 bases, with 16 bases between them. Germline assignment: CDR1 SNHLY and CDR2 FYNNEI. The CDR3 DNA sequence: TGTGCCAGCAGCTACGAAGGGGGGGGCCAGCCCCAGCATTTT. Its translation: CASSYEGGGQPQHF.

The genes are TRBV27 and TRBJ2-1, with 10 nucleotides matching TRBD2. This CDR3 has 20 residues. CDR1 is MNHEY, CDR2 SMNVEV, per germline (reference sequence). After removal of 3 bases from V and 6 bases from J, the junction contained 20 bases not matched to a gene. The CDR3: CASSFSRDWASGGETNEQFF. Written as DNA, the CDR3 is TGTGCCAGCAGTTTTTCAAGGGATTGGGCTAGCGGGGGAGAAACCAATGAGCAGTTCTTC.

This sequence joins TRBV5-4 and TRBJ1-1; D is possibly TRBD1 (5 bases). This CDR3 has 13 residues. V was pared by 5 bases and J by 1 base, with 9 bases between. Germline values: CDR1 SGHNT, CDR2 YYREEE (reference sequence). CDR3 sequence reads: CASSTGTNTEAFF. CDR3 DNA: TGTGCCAGCAGTACCGGGACGAACACTGAAGCTTTCTTT.

This clone has a single count. The chain couples TRBV4-1 to TRBJ1-1; maybe TRBD1 (5 bases). V was clipped by 6 bases and J by 10 bases, with 12 bases between them. The CDR3 has 11 amino acids. Per germline, CDR1 MGHRA and CDR2 YSYEKL. The CDR3 loop is CASRKGVLAFF. The CDR3 bases are TGCGCCAGCAGAAAAGGGGTTTTAGCTTTCTTT.

The CDR3 loop is CASSLGTKETQYF. DNA of the CDR3: TGTGCCAGCAGTTTGGGGACCAAAGAGACCCAGTACTTC. The genes are TRBV12-3 or TRBV12-4 and TRBJ2-5; D possibly uses TRBD1 or TRBD2 (5 bases each). The V gene lost 3 bases and the J gene lost 3 bases, with 8 bases spanning the gap. The CDR3 is 13 amino acids.

This chain links TRBV5-4 with TRBJ1-2; D is perhaps TRBD1 (5 bases). CDR1 is SGHNT and CDR2 is YYREEE in the germline V gene (reference sequence). The CDR3 is made up of 17 amino acids. Between the trimmed V and J ends, which lost 4 bases and 0 bases, there was a span of 19 bases. The CDR3 sequence: CASSPKLPGTANYGYTF. CDR3 in DNA: TGTGCCAGCAGCCCAAAGCTACCTGGGACGGCTAACTATGGCTACACCTTC.

V gene TRBV7-2 combines with J gene TRBJ2-7; D perhaps matches TRBD2 (6 bases). The CDR3 is made up of 12 amino acids. The germline gives CDR1 SGHTA, CDR2 FQGNSA. The V gene lost 10 bases and the J gene lost 1 base, with 11 bases spanning the gap. CDR3 bases: TGTGCCACCGGAGGGAGGTCCTACGAGCAGTACGTC. This sequence encodes CATGGRSYEQYV.